This T cell receptor (beta chain) was sequenced during a study of blood T cell repertoires in COVID-19. Study-wide context: Samples came from the United States, Italy and Spain, spanning acute and convalescent COVID-19. PBMCs, B-cell-depleted T cells, or T cells were the source of the cDNA or gDNA that made up the material.

Study processing details: Nucleated cell number was recorded as an estimate derived from reference gene primer amplification. Profiled with immunoSEQ multiplex PCR; TCRdb holds only in-frame clones, not every one. D and trimming were read from the DNA, whereas the V and J calls and clone size are those reported in that table. The sample gives under 200,000 clones, approximately 90% of which show up once; about 2.5% is in the top ten. CDR1 is GTSNPN and CDR2 is SVGIG in the germline V gene (reference sequence). The CDR3 consists of 14 residues. V trimming: 3 bases; J trimming: 6 bases; junction bases outside the gene matches: 6.

What was sequenced was peripheral blood. J is TRBJ2-1 and V is TRBV30; 9 nucleotides line up with TRBD1. This TCR was sampled from a young man with acute or convalescent COVID-19. CDR3 region: CAWRVGDRVNEQFF. The CDR3 DNA reads TGTGCCTGGAGGGTAGGGGACAGGGTCAATGAGCAGTTCTTC.